Below, 5 T cell receptor beta chains from the same sample are listed, as sequenced in a study of OX40 agonist ivuxolimab in advanced cancers. The repertoire was sequenced with immunoSEQ multiplex PCR; TCRdb's copy has only in-frame clones and lacks some. The sample yields some 90,000 clones, about 89% seen once. The specimen comprised CD4+ or CD8+ T cells sorted from blood, sampled in a trial of the OX40 agonist ivuxolimab. Receptors were obtained from an adult with an advanced solid tumor such as melanoma, head and neck, liver or kidney cancer.

By sample fraction, this clone is medium-sized. The chain employs TRBV19 and TRBJ2-5; 7 nucleotides align to TRBD1. This CDR3 region has 17 residues. The V and J ends lost 5 bases and 0 bases, in that order; junction bases with no gene match: 12. CDR1 and CDR2 (germline): LNHDA, SQIVND (reference sequence). The CDR3 nucleotides are TGTGCCAGTAGTCGACAGGGCCTACTCCAGTACCAAGAGACCCAGTACTTC. Protein product: CASSRQGLLQYQETQYF.

The gene calls are TRBV5-4 and TRBJ1-2; D not resolved. CDR1 is SGHNT and CDR2 is YYREEE in the germline V gene (reference sequence). This CDR3 comprises 16 residues. V lost 0 bases and J 0 bases, leaving 12 bases between the germline ends. The CDR3 reads CASSLVGQASNYGYTF. The CDR3 DNA is TGTGCCAGCAGCTTGGTTGGGCAAGCATCTAACTATGGCTACACCTTC.

The V gene is TRBV2, the J gene TRBJ1-2, with no clear D. Per the germline V gene, CDR1 is SNHLY and CDR2 is FYNNEI. This CDR3 comprises 12 residues. With 6 bases removed from V and 4 bases from J, the gap between germline ends came to 9 bases. The CDR3 DNA reads TGTGCCAGCAGGCAGGATGTCTATGGCTACACCTTC. This translates into CASRQDVYGYTF. Filled out from reference TRBV2 and TRBJ1-2, the complete variable domain reads EPEVTQTPSHQVTQMGQEVILRCVPISNHLYFYWYRQILGQKVEFLVSFYNNEISEKSEIFDDQFSVERPDGSNFTLKIRSTKLEDSAMYFCASRQDVYGYTFGSGTRLTVV.

The gene calls are TRBV4-1 and TRBJ1-1; D uncertain. Germline V gene lookup returns CDR1 MGHRA and CDR2 YSYEKL. CDR3 length equals 13 residues. Trimming shortened V by 3 bases and J by 5 bases, and 10 bases separated the two germline ends. CDR3: CASSQREGTEAFF. In DNA form, the CDR3 reads TGCGCCAGCAGCCAGAGGGAAGGTACTGAAGCTTTCTTT.

The rearrangement uses TRBV7-2 and TRBJ1-3; 7 bases fit TRBD1. The CDR3 extends over 17 amino acids. The germline V gene encodes CDR1 SGHTA and CDR2 FQGNSA. Germline trimming cut 3 bases from V and 0 bases from J; bases unmatched to any gene: 8. CDR3 DNA sequence: TGTGCCAGCAGCTTGGGACAGCCATCGTTCTCTGGAAACACCATATATTTT. This gives the protein CASSLGQPSFSGNTIYF.